The following is a TCR beta chain sequence with its context. This sample stems from a study of OX40 agonist ivuxolimab in advanced cancers. Study-level information: Partial responses occurred in three patients (one hepatocellular carcinoma, two cutaneous melanoma).

The table came from immunoSEQ multiplex PCR; TCRdb's copy has only in-frame clones and leaves some out. The repertoire includes about 66,000 clones, approximately 90% of them detected once, and under 3.5% sits in the top ten. The CDR3 length is 12 residues. Germline CDR1 SGHRS, CDR2 YFSETQ. Trimming left V 2 bases short and J 2 bases short, with 5 bases between. The sample in question was CD4+ or CD8+ T cells sorted from blood, obtained in a trial of the OX40 agonist ivuxolimab. The chain employs TRBV5-1 and TRBJ2-7; D not resolved. The TCR sequence derives from an adult with an advanced solid tumor such as melanoma, head and neck, liver or kidney cancer. The CDR3 DNA follows: TGCGCCAGCAGCTTCCTACCCTACGAGCAGTACTTC. Protein: CASSFLPYEQYF. Full variable domain (rest looked up from reference TRBV5-1 and TRBJ2-7): KAGVTQTPRYLIKTRGQQVTLSCSPISGHRSVSWYQQTPGQGLQFLFEYFSETQRNKGNFPGRFSGRQFSNSRSEMNVSTLELGDSALYLCASSFLPYEQYFGPGTRLTVT.